The 17 T cell receptor beta chains below were found in one sample sequenced in a study of blood T cells in healthy people across ages. Using a J-beta primer mix together with a sample-barcoded 5' primer, a second PCR was run for roughly 6 to 11 cycles. TCRdb fed the 5' RACE reads into MiXCR, producing one record per CDR3 protein. The sample yields around 710,000 distinct CDR3 sequences, around 46% seen once. The sequenced sample was blood. The receptors originated from a woman aged 55-70 years in good health.

This clonotype has more than one count but fewer than ten. The chain has TRBV6-5 and TRBJ1-2; TRBD1 matches at 8 bases. In germline, CDR1 is MNHEY, CDR2 SVGAGI. This CDR3 has 16 amino acids. V was pared by 0 bases and J by 2 bases, with 5 bases of the junction left unmatched. As DNA, the CDR3 is TGTGCCAGCAGTTACTCTTGGACAGGGCAGAACTATGGCTACACCTTC. This encodes CASSYSWTGQNYGYTF.

This clonotype was seen many times. The chain employs TRBV20-1 and TRBJ2-3; D perhaps matches TRBD2 (5 bases). V was trimmed by 0 bases and J by 1 base, leaving 14 bases between them. This CDR3 spans 16 amino acids. CDR1 and CDR2 from the germline V gene are DFQATT and SNEGSKA (reference sequence). Written as DNA, the CDR3 is TGCAGTGCTAGAGATAGGTTGGGAGTTGGCACAGATACGCAGTATTTT. It is translated as CSARDRLGVGTDTQYF.

The V and J genes are TRBV2 and TRBJ2-3; maybe TRBD1 (5 bases). CDR1 is SNHLY, CDR2 FYNNEI, per germline. The CDR3 contains 13 residues. Deletions cut 4 bases from V and 6 bases from J, with 11 bases between. The CDR3 DNA reads as TGTGCCAGCAGTGTGTTCTCAGGGGATACGCAGTATTTT. It codes for CASSVFSGDTQYF.

This sequence joins TRBV20-1 and TRBJ1-2, with 9 bases lining up with TRBD1. The CDR3 has 14 residues. CDR1 and CDR2 from the germline V gene are DFQATT and SNEGSKA (reference sequence). With 0 bases clipped from V and 7 bases from J, the junction kept 6 bases outside the gene matches. The CDR3 region has the DNA TGCAGTGCTAGAGAACTGGACAGGGGTGTTGGCTACACCTTC. This encodes CSARELDRGVGYTF.

CDR3 nucleotide sequence: TGTGCCAGCAGATACGGACAGGGGGCTGGCGAGCAGTACTTC. Amino acid sequence: CASRYGQGAGEQYF. The chain combines TRBV7-9 with TRBJ2-4; TRBD1 agrees at 11 bases. With the DNA end fitting TRBJ2-7 better, the J assignment may be wrong. Germline CDR1 SEHNR, CDR2 FQNEAQ (reference sequence). The CDR3 sequence is 14 residues long.

The chain uses TRBV10-3 and TRBJ1-4; 7 bases fit TRBD1. V lost 4 bases and J lost 7; bases outside the gene matches: 9. Germline CDR1 is ENHRY and CDR2 is SYGVKD. The CDR3 runs to 15 residues. The CDR3 DNA reads as TGTGCCATCAGTGCAGATATACAGGGGAGTGAAAAACTGTTTTTT. Its translation is CAISADIQGSEKLFF.

The V gene is TRBV10-3, the J gene TRBJ1-2; 9 bases match TRBD1. J was trimmed by 8 bases and V by 0 bases; bases with no gene match: 4. The CDR3 extends over 14 amino acids. Per the germline V gene, CDR1 is ENHRY and CDR2 is SYGVKD. CDR3 in amino acids: CAISESRTGEGYTF. In DNA form, the CDR3 reads TGTGCCATCAGTGAGTCGCGGACAGGGGAAGGCTACACCTTC.

This chain joins TRBV15 and TRBJ1-1, with D unresolved. The V and J ends lost 1 base and 8 bases respectively, with 17 bases between them. Germline V gene sequence: CDR1 LNHNV, CDR2 YYDKDF (reference sequence). This CDR3 is built from 15 residues. CDR3 coding DNA: TGTGCCACCAGCAGAGTTAACTTTTTCTCCCTCGAAGCTTTCTTT. It encodes CATSRVNFFSLEAFF.

The V call is TRBV7-8, the J call TRBJ2-5; 16 bases align to TRBD2. The J segment lost 5 bases and the V segment lost 5 bases, leaving 20 bases of the junction unmatched. This CDR3 comprises 21 residues. Germline V gene data show CDR1 as SGHVS and CDR2 as FQNEAQ. This CDR3 is CASSPDRLPGLAGGLGETQYF. Here the CDR3 DNA reads TGTGCCAGCAGCCCGGATCGACTCCCGGGACTAGCGGGGGGGCTTGGGGAGACCCAGTACTTC. Filled out from reference TRBV7-8 and TRBJ2-5, the complete variable domain reads GAGVSQSPRYKVAKRGQDVALRCDPISGHVSLFWYQQALGQGPEFLTYFQNEAQLDKSGLPSDRFFAERPEGSVSTLKIQRTQQEDSAVYLCASSPDRLPGLAGGLGETQYFGPGTRLLVL.

The chain couples TRBV29-1 to TRBJ2-5, with 8 bases matching TRBD2. Germline V gene sequence: CDR1 SQVTM, CDR2 ANQGSEA. The CDR3 covers 12 residues. J gave up 11 bases and V 4 bases, and 9 bases lay outside the gene matches. The CDR3 DNA sequence: TGCAGCGTTGGGACTAGCCGAGGGGAGCAGTACTTC. It encodes CSVGTSRGEQYF.

This clonotype was seen only once. The chain links TRBV20-1 to TRBJ2-4; a possible D gene is TRBD1 (6 bases). The J call may be in error: the DNA end matches TRBJ2-5 better. This CDR3 contains 14 residues. CDR1 is DFQATT, CDR2 SNEGSKA, per germline (reference sequence). CDR3 nucleotides: TGCACACCTCGTCGGGACACCTCGCAAGAGACCCAGTACTTC. This sequence encodes CTPRRDTSQETQYF.

This clonotype has only a few counts. The rearrangement links TRBV5-1 to TRBJ2-5, with TRBD2 identical over 13 bases. V dropped 7 bases and J dropped 4; count of bases not matched to a gene: 16. The V gene's germline CDR1 is SGHRS and CDR2 YFSETQ. The CDR3 extends over 18 amino acids. The CDR3 is CASAGLAGETWGGETQYF. CDR3 DNA: TGCGCCAGCGCAGGACTAGCGGGAGAAACCTGGGGAGGAGAGACCCAGTACTTC.

The rearrangement links TRBV7-9 to TRBJ2-3; no firm D call. V was trimmed by 5 bases and J by 4 bases, leaving 10 bases between them. CDR1 and CDR2 (germline): SEHNR, FQNEAQ (reference sequence). The CDR3 covers 13 residues. CDR3 sequence reads: CASSPNVADTQYF. The CDR3 DNA is TGTGCCAGCAGCCCGAACGTGGCAGATACGCAGTATTTT.

The sample holds many counts of this clonotype. The V and J genes are TRBV10-3 and TRBJ2-5, with D possibly called TRBD1 or TRBD2 (5 bases each). Trimming left V 2 bases short and J 2 bases short, with 15 bases between. Germline V gene sequence: CDR1 ENHRY, CDR2 SYGVKD. This CDR3 has 16 residues. The DNA of the CDR3 is TGTGCCATCAGTGAGCCTGGGACCGGAGATCAAGAGACCCAGTACTTC. Its translation is CAISEPGTGDQETQYF.

The table lists this clonotype with many counts. The chain recombines TRBV27 with TRBJ2-7; 9 bases fit TRBD1. The CDR3 totals 15 residues. V was clipped by 1 base and J by 7 bases; unmatched bases: 8. Germline values: CDR1 MNHEY, CDR2 SMNVEV (reference sequence). The CDR3 here is CASSLFGQGPREQYF. CDR3 DNA: TGTGCCAGCAGTTTATTCGGACAGGGGCCAAGGGAGCAGTACTTC.

This clonotype has more than one count but fewer than ten. The chain combines TRBV3-1 with TRBJ2-1, with 9 bases aligning to TRBD2. Germline V gene sequence: CDR1 LGHDT, CDR2 YNNKEL (reference sequence). Trimming at V came to 8 bases and at J to 1 base, leaving 9 bases not matched to a gene. This CDR3 has 16 amino acids. CDR3 protein: CASGSYSGRSYNEQFF. CDR3 coding DNA: TGTGCCAGCGGATCTTATAGCGGGAGATCCTACAATGAGCAGTTCTTC.

This clonotype was detected only a few times. The CDR3 is CASSERAYTDTQYF. CDR3 bases: TGTGCCAGCAGTGAAAGGGCCTACACAGATACGCAGTATTTT. The chain recombines TRBV6-1 with TRBJ2-3; D is unclear. V lost 2 bases and J 2 bases, leaving 8 bases between the germline ends. CDR3 size: 14 residues. Germline V CDR1 and CDR2: MNHNS, SASEGT.